These 17 T cell receptor beta chains share one sample of origin, sequenced in a study of T-cell memory formation after mild COVID-19. Using its own MiXCR run on the 5' RACE reads, TCRdb lists one record per CDR3 protein. The table records 250,000 to 300,000 distinct CDR3 sequences, about 16% of them present only once. The sequenced sample was PBMCs or a T cell subset sorted from them (not recorded which). The receptors derive from a man in his late teens or twenties who had mild COVID-19 (a few samples of this study predate the infection). Cell type and time point are not known.

This chain joins TRBV5-6 and TRBJ2-5, with 8 bases aligning to TRBD2. In germline, CDR1 is SGHDT, CDR2 YYEEEE. CDR3 length: 15 residues. J gave up 4 bases and V 6 bases, and 11 bases lay outside the gene matches. CDR3 bases: TGTGCCAGCATCGGGACTAGAGATCTGAGAGAGACCCAGTACTTC. This encodes CASIGTRDLRETQYF.

This clonotype was counted between two and nine times. The gene calls are TRBV12-3 or TRBV12-4 and TRBJ2-1; TRBD2 matches 11 bases. The CDR3 covers 18 residues. The V segment lost 5 bases and the J segment 0 bases; nucleotides outside the gene matches: 9. The DNA for the CDR3 is TGTGCCAGCAGTCCCGGGCCACTAGCGGGGGTCTCCTACAATGAGCAGTTCTTC. Protein: CASSPGPLAGVSYNEQFF.

J is TRBJ2-3 and V is TRBV5-1, with TRBD1 identical over 9 bases. CDR1 and CDR2 from the germline V gene are SGHRS and YFSETQ. The length of the CDR3 is 18 residues. V was clipped by 3 bases and J by 2 bases; unmatched bases: 13. CDR3 residues: CASSSRPSGTGPTDTQYF. The CDR3 bases are TGCGCCAGCAGCTCCCGCCCTTCCGGGACAGGGCCCACAGATACGCAGTATTTT.

This clonotype came up a few times. The V gene is TRBV11-2, the J gene TRBJ2-3; D possibly corresponds to TRBD2 (5 bases). V lost 1 base to trimming and J lost 0 bases, with 14 bases between them. CDR1 SGHAT and CDR2 FQNNGV come from the germline V gene. The CDR3 consists of 17 residues. The CDR3 loop is CASSLGSVGGSTDTQYF. The CDR3 DNA reads as TGTGCCAGCAGCTTAGGGTCGGTCGGAGGTAGCACAGATACGCAGTATTTT.

The chain couples TRBV3-2 to TRBJ2-5; TRBD1 reflects the table's D call only, with no check against the DNA. TRBV3-2 is reported as a pseudogene. The CDR3 spans 15 residues. CDR3 sequence: CAQDQGQTDQETQYF. The CDR3 coding sequence is TGTGCCCAGGACCAGGGACAGACGGACCAAGAGACCCAGTACTTC.

The chain recombines TRBV5-1 with TRBJ2-7; 9 bases match TRBD2. The CDR3 extends over 14 amino acids. The trim removed 9 bases at V and 5 bases at J, leaving 12 bases unmatched. Germline loops: CDR1 SGHRS, CDR2 YFSETQ. The CDR3: CATKPGLATDEQYF. The CDR3 DNA follows: TGCGCCACCAAACCGGGACTAGCTACCGACGAGCAGTACTTC. The full variable domain, completed using reference TRBV5-1 and TRBJ2-7, is KAGVTQTPRYLIKTRGQQVTLSCSPISGHRSVSWYQQTPGQGLQFLFEYFSETQRNKGNFPGRFSGRQFSNSRSEMNVSTLELGDSALYLCATKPGLATDEQYFGPGTRLTVT.

This clonotype was seen many times. The genes are TRBV29-1 and TRBJ2-3; 7 bases are shared with TRBD2. Looked up from germline, CDR1 is SQVTM and CDR2 is ANQGSEA. The junction had 4 bases not matched to a gene; V was cut back by 6 bases and J by 1 base. CDR3 size: 13 residues. This chain's CDR3 is CSVDSGGTDTQYF. CDR3 nucleotides: TGCAGCGTCGACAGCGGGGGCACAGATACGCAGTATTTT.

To note about this clonotype: A much larger clone is a single base away; this may be a read error. In nucleotides, the CDR3 is TGTGCCAGCAGTTACCAACAGGTATACTATGGCTACACCTTC. This encodes CASSYQQVYYGYTF. The chain combines TRBV6-6 with TRBJ1-2; a weak D match, TRBD1 (5 bases). The germline V and J ends were trimmed by 2 bases and 3 bases, with 10 bases remaining between them. CDR1 and CDR2 (germline): MNHNY, SVGAGI (reference sequence). The CDR3 has 14 residues.

The chain has TRBV5-1 and TRBJ2-1; perhaps TRBD2 as D (7 bases). This CDR3 is built from 15 residues. Germline assignment: CDR1 SGHRS and CDR2 YFSETQ. Trimming cost V 0 bases and J 9 bases, with 16 bases left between them. The CDR3 coding sequence is TGCGCCAGCAGCTTGGAGTGGGGGGGCCGGGTTGAGCAGTTCTTC. This codes for CASSLEWGGRVEQFF.

This clonotype appeared many times. V gene TRBV5-1 combines with J gene TRBJ1-1; D call uncertain. The CDR3 length is 14 residues. V was shortened by 4 bases and J by 3 bases, with 13 bases between the two germline ends. Germline assignment: CDR1 SGHRS and CDR2 YFSETQ. CDR3 amino acids: CASSLPGSYTEAFF. CDR3 sequence (DNA): TGCGCCAGCAGCCTGCCCGGGAGCTACACTGAAGCTTTCTTT.

The V gene is TRBV20-1, the J gene TRBJ2-7, with 8 bases identical to TRBD2. CDR3 length: 13 residues. Germline V gene lookup returns CDR1 DFQATT and CDR2 SNEGSKA (reference sequence). Written as DNA, the CDR3 is TGCAGCGTGAAGCGGGGGCCGACCTACGAGCAGTACTTC. Its protein is CSVKRGPTYEQYF.

J is TRBJ2-1 and V is TRBV15; no clear D. With 0 bases removed from V and 6 bases from J, the gap between germline ends came to 6 bases. The CDR3 contains 13 residues. Germline loops: CDR1 LNHNV, CDR2 YYDKDF (reference sequence). The CDR3 protein is CATSRDQANEQFF. The DNA of the CDR3 is TGTGCCACCAGCAGAGATCAAGCCAATGAGCAGTTCTTC.

This clonotype was seen a handful of times. The chain links TRBV6-6 to TRBJ1-6; no clear D gene. The V gene lost 10 bases and the J gene lost 10 bases, with 17 bases spanning the gap. CDR1 and CDR2 (germline): MNHNY, SVGAGI (reference sequence). This CDR3 contains 13 residues. The CDR3 loop reads CAITGSPISPLHF. The CDR3 nucleotides are TGTGCCATCACCGGGAGCCCGATATCACCCCTCCACTTT.

In regard to this clonotype: One end of the junction is discordant with germline, which a read error may explain. The chain employs TRBV5-6 and TRBJ1-1; D perhaps matches TRBD1 (6 bases). Germline CDR1 is SGHDT and CDR2 is YYEEEE. The CDR3 loop spans 16 amino acids. The CDR3 reads CASSPFWQGTTSDAFF. DNA for the CDR3: TGTGCCAGCAGCCCTTTTTGGCAGGGGACTACCTCTGACGCTTTCTTT.

V gene TRBV7-2 combines with J gene TRBJ1-1, with TRBD1 matching over 7 bases. The CDR3 runs 12 residues. Looked up from germline, CDR1 is SGHTA and CDR2 is FQGNSA. J gave up 11 bases and V 5 bases, and 8 bases lay outside the gene matches. CDR3 loop: CASSPTGDRAFF. In nucleotides, the CDR3 is TGTGCCAGCAGCCCTACAGGGGATCGGGCTTTCTTT.

V and J are TRBV19 and TRBJ1-5; D is ambiguous. The CDR3 is made up of 13 amino acids. The ends were cut back, 5 bases at V and 3 bases at J, with 8 bases in the middle. Germline CDR1 reads LNHDA; CDR2 reads SQIVND (reference sequence). This chain's CDR3 is CASSPSPNQPQHF. DNA of the CDR3: TGTGCCAGTAGTCCAAGCCCCAATCAGCCCCAGCATTTT.

This chain links TRBV4-1 with TRBJ1-1, with D unclear. Trimming shortened V by 3 bases and J by 1 base, and 12 bases separated the two germline ends. The CDR3 length is 15 residues. Germline loops: CDR1 MGHRA, CDR2 YSYEKL. The CDR3 DNA is TGCGCCAGCAGCCAGCCCCTCTTTAGGAACACTGAAGCTTTCTTT. This codes for CASSQPLFRNTEAFF.